This T cell receptor (beta chain) stems from a study of blood T cells in healthy people across ages. This clonotype was seen a few times. Researchers isolated at least 7 million PBMCs per sample. The germline gives CDR1 SGHTA, CDR2 FQGTGA. The CDR3 spans 15 residues. Between the trimmed V and J ends, which lost 5 bases and 8 bases, there was a span of 18 bases. Primers used in a second PCR of about 6 to 11 cycles were a sample-barcoded 5' primer and a J-beta primer mix. Each CDR3 protein is one row after TCRdb ran MiXCR on the 5' RACE reads. Of roughly 500,000 distinct CDR3 sequences listed, approximately 30% are singletons.

Input material: blood. The rearrangement links TRBV7-3 to TRBJ2-2; no clear D. This TCR derives from a woman in her 70s in good health. For the CDR3, the DNA is TGTGCCAGCAGCCTTTCGACTCCCTTAGGAGGGGAGCTGTTTTTT. Translated, it gives CASSLSTPLGGELFF.